This T cell receptor (beta chain) was recorded in a study of response to subunit inactivated influenza vaccine. Whole-study findings and limits: With each seasonal influenza vaccination, the authors suggested, few new T cells are recruited.

The CDR3 has 15 amino acids. Trimming took 3 bases from V and 4 from J; bases not matched to a gene: 8. CDR1 is SQVTM and CDR2 is ANQGSEA in the germline V gene. This clonotype appeared many times. Its cognate antigen is unknown. From the RT-PCR reads, TCRdb called clonotypes with MiXCR, one entry per CDR3 protein. In the table there are about 500,000 distinct CDR3 sequences, roughly 7.6% of which are singletons. The genes are TRBV29-1 and TRBJ2-3; TRBD1 aligns across 9 bases. This TCR derives from a man between 50 and 69 years old who received an inactivated influenza vaccine. The material was PBMCs from blood, obtained 23 to 25 months after vaccination. CDR3 sequence: CSVDSGTGISDTQYF. The CDR3 DNA reads TGCAGCGTTGATTCCGGGACAGGGATCTCAGATACGCAGTATTTT.